This T cell receptor beta chain is drawn from a study of T-cell memory formation after mild COVID-19. Study-level information: Largely donor-specific sequence clusters came from a couple of donors.

With constant-segment primers, 5'RACE yielded cDNA libraries of TCR alpha and TCR beta that carried sample barcodes and UMIs. TCRdb re-called the 5' RACE reads with MiXCR, one entry per CDR3 protein. The data hold about 290,000 distinct CDR3 sequences, with approximately 19% observed a single time. This clonotype has more than one count but fewer than ten. The CDR3 is 17 residues long. J was trimmed by 1 base and V by 0 bases; bases with no gene match: 6. CDR1 and CDR2 (germline): SGDLS, YYNGEE. The receptor was derived from a man aged 18-30 years who had mild COVID-19 (a few samples of this study predate the infection). Cell type and time point are not known. Source material: PBMCs or a T cell subset sorted from them (not recorded which). The chain uses TRBV9 and TRBJ1-1; 10 bases are shared with TRBD1. The CDR3 nucleotides read TGTGCCAGCAGCGTAGAGGGCGACAGGGGGCCGAACACTGAAGCTTTCTTT. Amino acids: CASSVEGDRGPNTEAFF.